The sequence of this TCR beta chain was determined in a study of radiotherapy plus CTLA-4 blockade in lung cancer listed by TCRdb under 2018. In terms of the full investigation: Among enrolled patients, under 20% had an objective response and around 33% reached disease control. What the research found in general, with its limitations: Increased serum interferon-beta after radiation, together with early dynamic changes in blood T cell clones, were reported to be the strongest predictors of response. TCR clones derived from tumors expanded in peripheral blood after treatment with radiotherapy and ipilimumab.

The study evaluated CTLA-4 blockade (ipilimumab) given together with focal radiation therapy in patients who had chemo-refractory metastatic non-small-cell lung cancer. The germline V gene (reference sequence) supplies CDR1 GTSNPN and CDR2 SVGIG. Unmatched junction bases come to 6, with V trimmed by 3 bases and J by 5 bases. The CDR3 starts with the cysteine, ends with the phenylalanine, and has 14 residues. The DNA shown is the 42-base CDR3, in frame from base 1. For this clone: It has no known antigen specificity. The input lacks base qualities; no much larger clone sits a single base away.

Library generation was performed with the immunoSEQ multiplex PCR assay. The immuneACCESS repertoire file appears here via TCRdb, limited to in-frame rearrangements. These files lack a portion of the clones; in checked studies, under half of the deficit traces to unresolved V genes, and the cause of the others is not known. This sample lists approximately 37,000 clones; about 77% were detected once. The ten largest clonotypes hold 8.5% to 10% of the sample. The sample was peripheral blood, taken from a patient treated with radiotherapy plus ipilimumab. The chain employs TRBV30 and TRBJ2-5; TRBD2 matches 10 bases in the middle. This clonotype was obtained from a human donor with non-small cell lung cancer who had stable disease on radiotherapy plus ipilimumab. The CDR3 in this case is CAWRGSGGMETQYF. The DNA is TGTGCCTGGAGAGGTAGCGGGGGGATGGAGACCCAGTACTTC. Joined to the reference TRBV30 and TRBJ2-5 proteins, this CDR3 gives the full variable domain: SQTIHQWPATLVQPVGSPLSLECTVEGTSNPNLYWYRQAAGRGLQLLFYSVGIGQISSEVPQNLSASRPQDRQFILSSKKLLLSDSGFYLCAWRGSGGMETQYFGPGTRLLVL.